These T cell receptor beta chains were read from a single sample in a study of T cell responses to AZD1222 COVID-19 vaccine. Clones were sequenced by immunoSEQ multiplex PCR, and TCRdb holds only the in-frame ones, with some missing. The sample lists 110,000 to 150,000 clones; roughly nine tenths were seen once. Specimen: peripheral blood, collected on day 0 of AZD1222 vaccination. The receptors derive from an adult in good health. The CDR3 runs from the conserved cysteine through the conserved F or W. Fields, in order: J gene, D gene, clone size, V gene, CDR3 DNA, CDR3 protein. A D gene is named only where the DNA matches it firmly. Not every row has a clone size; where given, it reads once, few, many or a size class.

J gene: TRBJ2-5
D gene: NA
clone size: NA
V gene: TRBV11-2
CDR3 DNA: TGTGCCAGCAGCTTGAGGGTTAGGGAGACCCAGTACTTC
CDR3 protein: CASSLRVRETQYF

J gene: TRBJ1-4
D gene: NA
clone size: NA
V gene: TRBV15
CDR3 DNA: TGTGCCACCAGCAGAGATTTGGGGGGAAGGGAAAAACTGTTTTTT
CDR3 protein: CATSRDLGGREKLFF

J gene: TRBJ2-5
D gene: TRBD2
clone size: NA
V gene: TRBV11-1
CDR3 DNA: TGTGCCAGCAGCTTAGCATGGCTAGCGGGAGAGACCCAGTACTTC
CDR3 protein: CASSLAWLAGETQYF

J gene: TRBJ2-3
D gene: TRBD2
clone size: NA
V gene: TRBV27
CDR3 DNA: TGTGCCAGCAGGGAACTCGTCAAAGGACTAGCGGGAGGAGATACGCAGTATTTT
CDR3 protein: CASRELVKGLAGGDTQYF

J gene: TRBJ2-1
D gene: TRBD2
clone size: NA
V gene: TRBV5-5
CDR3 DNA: TGTGCCAGCTCCCGGGGACTAGCGGGGAGATTAGCCATTCAGAATGAGCAGTTCTTC
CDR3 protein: CASSRGLAGRLAIQNEQFF

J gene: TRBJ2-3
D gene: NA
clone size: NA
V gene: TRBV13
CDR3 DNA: TGTGCCAGCAGCTTATTGGCCGCCGGAGATACGCAGTATTTT
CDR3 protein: CASSLLAAGDTQYF

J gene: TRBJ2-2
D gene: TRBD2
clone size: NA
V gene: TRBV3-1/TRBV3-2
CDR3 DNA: TGTGCCAGCAGCGCCCCGCGACTAGCGGGGCCCGCGAACACCGGGGAGCTGTTTTTT
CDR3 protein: CASSAPRLAGPANTGELFF

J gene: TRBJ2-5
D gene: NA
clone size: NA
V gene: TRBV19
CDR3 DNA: TGTGCCAGTAGTATTCAAGAGGGTTGGAGAGAGACCCAGTACTTC
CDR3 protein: CASSIQEGWRETQYF

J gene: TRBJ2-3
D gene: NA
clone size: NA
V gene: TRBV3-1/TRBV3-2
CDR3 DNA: TGTGCCAGCAGCCAAGTTGAACAATCAGATACGCAGTATTTT
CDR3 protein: CASSQVEQSDTQYF

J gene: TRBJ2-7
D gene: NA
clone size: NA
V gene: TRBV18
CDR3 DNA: TGTGCCAGCTCCCCTCAAGTGGCAGGGTCGTCCTACGAGCAGTACTTC
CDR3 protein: CASSPQVAGSSYEQYF

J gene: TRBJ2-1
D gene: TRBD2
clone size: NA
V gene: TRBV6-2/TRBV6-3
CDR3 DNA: TGTGCCAGCAGTGTGACTAGCGGGGCCCGGAATGAGCAGTTCTTC
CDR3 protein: CASSVTSGARNEQFF

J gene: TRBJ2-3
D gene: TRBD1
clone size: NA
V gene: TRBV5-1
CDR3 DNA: TGCGCCAGCAGCACCGGGGACAGGGTGGCAGATACGCAGTATTTT
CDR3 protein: CASSTGDRVADTQYF

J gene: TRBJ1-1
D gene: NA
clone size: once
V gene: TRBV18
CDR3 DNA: TGTGCCAGCTCACCCGGGAACACTGAAGCTTTCTTT
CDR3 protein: CASSPGNTEAFF

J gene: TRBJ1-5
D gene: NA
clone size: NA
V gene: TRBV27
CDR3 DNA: TGTGCCAGCAGTTTACACGGTAACAATCAGCCCCAGCATTTT
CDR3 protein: CASSLHGNNQPQHF

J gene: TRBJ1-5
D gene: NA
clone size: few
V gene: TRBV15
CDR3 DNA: TGTGCCACCAGCCCAAGAGGAGGATATAGCAATCAGCCCCAGCATTTT
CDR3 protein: CATSPRGGYSNQPQHF

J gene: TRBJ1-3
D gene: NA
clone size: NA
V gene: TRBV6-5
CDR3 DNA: TGTGCCAGCAGTTACTCCCCGGCCGCAAGCACCATATATTTT
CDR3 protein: CASSYSPAASTIYF

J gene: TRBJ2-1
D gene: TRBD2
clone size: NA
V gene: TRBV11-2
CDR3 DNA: TGTGCCAGCAGCTCGGGACTAGTTGATGAGCAGTTCTTC
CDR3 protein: CASSSGLVDEQFF

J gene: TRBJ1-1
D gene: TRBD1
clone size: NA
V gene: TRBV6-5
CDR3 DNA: TGTGCCAGCAGTTACCGTCCGGGACAGGGTAACCCTGAAGCTTTCTTT
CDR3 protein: CASSYRPGQGNPEAFF

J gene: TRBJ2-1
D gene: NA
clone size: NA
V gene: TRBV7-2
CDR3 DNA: TGTGCCAGCAGCTTAGCCGGGCCCTCCTACAATGAGCAGTTCTTC
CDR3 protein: CASSLAGPSYNEQFF

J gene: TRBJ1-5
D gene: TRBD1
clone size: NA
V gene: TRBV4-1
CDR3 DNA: TGCGCCAGCAGCCAAGGATTAACAGGGGGCCATCAGCCCCAGCATTTT
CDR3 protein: CASSQGLTGGHQPQHF

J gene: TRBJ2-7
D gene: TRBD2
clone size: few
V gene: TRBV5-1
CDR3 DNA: TGCGCCAGCAGCTTGGTCCTAGCGGGAGCCCACGAGCAGTACTTC
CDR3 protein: CASSLVLAGAHEQYF

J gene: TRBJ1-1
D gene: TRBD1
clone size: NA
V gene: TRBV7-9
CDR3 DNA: TGTGCCAGCACCCTAACAGGGGGCACGATGAACACTGAAGCTTTCTTT
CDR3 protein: CASTLTGGTMNTEAFF

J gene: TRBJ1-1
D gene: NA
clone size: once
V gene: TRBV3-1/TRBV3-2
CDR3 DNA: TGTGCCAGCAGCCAAGCTATGGGGGACACTGAAGCTTTCTTT
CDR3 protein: CASSQAMGDTEAFF

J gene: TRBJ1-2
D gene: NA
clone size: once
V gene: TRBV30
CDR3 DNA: TGTGCCTGGAGTGTATGGACAAACTATGGCTACACCTTC
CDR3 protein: CAWSVWTNYGYTF

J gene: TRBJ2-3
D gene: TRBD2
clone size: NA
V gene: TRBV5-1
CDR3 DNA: TGCGCCAGCAGCGCAGGACTAGCGGCACGCACAGATACGCAGTATTTT
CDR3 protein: CASSAGLAARTDTQYF

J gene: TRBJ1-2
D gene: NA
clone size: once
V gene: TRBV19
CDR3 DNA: TGTGCCAGTTATTTCGAGGTTGACGGCTACACCTTC
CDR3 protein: CASYFEVDGYTF

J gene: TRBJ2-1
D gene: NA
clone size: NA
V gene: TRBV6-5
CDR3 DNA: TGTGCCAGCAGCCCCGGGCCCCGCGCGTATGAGCAGTTCTTC
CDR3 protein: CASSPGPRAYEQFF

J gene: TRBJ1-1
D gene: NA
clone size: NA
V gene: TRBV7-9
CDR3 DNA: TGTGCCAGCAGCTTATCAGTGAACACTGAAGCTTTCTTT
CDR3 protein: CASSLSVNTEAFF

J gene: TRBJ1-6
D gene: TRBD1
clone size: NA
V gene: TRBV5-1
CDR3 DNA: TGCGCCAGCAGCCCGGAAACAGGGGGCGCGGGTAATTCACCCCTCCACTTT
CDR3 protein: CASSPETGGAGNSPLHF

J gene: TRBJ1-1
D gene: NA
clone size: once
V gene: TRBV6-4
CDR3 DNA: TGTGCCAGCCCCATCCGGGGAACTGAAGCTTTCTTT
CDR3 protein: CASPIRGTEAFF

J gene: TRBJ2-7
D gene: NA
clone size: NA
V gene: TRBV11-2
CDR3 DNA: TGTGCCAGCAGCTTAGATCCCTCCTACGAGCAGTACTTC
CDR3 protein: CASSLDPSYEQYF

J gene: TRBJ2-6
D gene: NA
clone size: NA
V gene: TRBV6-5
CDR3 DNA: TGTGCCAGCGGACGGCAGGGTAGAGGGGCCAACGTCCTGACTTTC
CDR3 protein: CASGRQGRGANVLTF

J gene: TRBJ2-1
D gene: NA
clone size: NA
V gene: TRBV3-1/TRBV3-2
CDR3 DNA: TGTGCCAGCAGCCCCTGGGGGGAAAATTACAATGAGCAGTTCTTC
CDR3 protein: CASSPWGENYNEQFF

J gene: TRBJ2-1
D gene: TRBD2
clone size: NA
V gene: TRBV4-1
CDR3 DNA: TGCGCCAGCAGCCAAGAAGGGCTAGCGGGGTCCTACAATGAGCAGTTCTTC
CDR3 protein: CASSQEGLAGSYNEQFF

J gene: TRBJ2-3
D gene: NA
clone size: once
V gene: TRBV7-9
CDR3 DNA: TGTGCCAGCAGCTTAGTAGCTGGACGCACAGATACGCAGTATTTT
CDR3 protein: CASSLVAGRTDTQYF

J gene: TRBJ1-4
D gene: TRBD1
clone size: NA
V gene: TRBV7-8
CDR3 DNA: TGTGCCAGCAGCTTTTCGGGGACAGGGCTCGAAAAACTGTTTTTT
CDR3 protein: CASSFSGTGLEKLFF

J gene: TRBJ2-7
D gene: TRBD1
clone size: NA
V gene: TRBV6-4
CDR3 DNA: TGTGCCAGCATTTACTCGGGACAGGGCTACGAGCAGTACTTC
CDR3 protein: CASIYSGQGYEQYF

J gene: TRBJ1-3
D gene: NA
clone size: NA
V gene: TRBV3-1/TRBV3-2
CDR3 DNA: TGTGCCAGCAGCCCCCGCGGGCTTAGAAACACCATATATTTT
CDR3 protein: CASSPRGLRNTIYF

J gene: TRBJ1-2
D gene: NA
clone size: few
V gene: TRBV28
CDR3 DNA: TGTGCCAGCAGTTTGGCGAACTATGGCTACACCTTC
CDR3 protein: CASSLANYGYTF

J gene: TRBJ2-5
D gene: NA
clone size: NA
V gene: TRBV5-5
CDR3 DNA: TGTGCCAGCAGCCCCGGGCCTTGGGAGACCCAGTACTTC
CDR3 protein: CASSPGPWETQYF

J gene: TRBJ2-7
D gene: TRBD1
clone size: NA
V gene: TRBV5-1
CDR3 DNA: TGCGCCAGCGGGAGGGACAGGGACTACGAGCAGTACTTC
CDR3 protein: CASGRDRDYEQYF

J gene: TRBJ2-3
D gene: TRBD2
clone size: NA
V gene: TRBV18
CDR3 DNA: TGTGCCAGCTCACCAAACACGGGACTAGCGGGAGGGCTGGATACGCAGTATTTT
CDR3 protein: CASSPNTGLAGGLDTQYF

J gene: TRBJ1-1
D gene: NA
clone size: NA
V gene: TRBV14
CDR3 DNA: TGTGCCAGCAGTCTCACGATGCACACTGAAGCTTTCTTT
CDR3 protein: CASSLTMHTEAFF

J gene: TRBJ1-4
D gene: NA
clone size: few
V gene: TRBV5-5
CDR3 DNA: TGTGCCAGCAGCTTGTATAGGAATGAAAAACTGTTTTTT
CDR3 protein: CASSLYRNEKLFF

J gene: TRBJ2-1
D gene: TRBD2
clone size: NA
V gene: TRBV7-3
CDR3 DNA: TGTGCCAGCAGCGTACCGGGACTAGCGGGTAATGAGCAGTTCTTC
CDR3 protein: CASSVPGLAGNEQFF

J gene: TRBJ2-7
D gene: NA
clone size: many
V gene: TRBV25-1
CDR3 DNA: TGTGCCAGCAGATGGGGTACCCACGAGCAGTACTTC
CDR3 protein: CASRWGTHEQYF

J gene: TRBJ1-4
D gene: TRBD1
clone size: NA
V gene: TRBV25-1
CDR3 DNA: TGTGCCAGGTCGACAGGGGGCGCGGGTGAAAAACTGTTTTTT
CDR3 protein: CARSTGGAGEKLFF